This TCR beta chain was profiled in a study of blood T cell repertoires in COVID-19. Sequenced by immunoSEQ multiplex PCR; TCRdb stores in-frame clones only, minus some. Found here are about 150,000 clones, around 88% of them singletons; the top ten hold 2.5% to 3%. This TCR was recovered from a man in his fifties or sixties with active or convalescent COVID-19. Specimen: peripheral blood.

The CDR3 DNA sequence: TGTGCCAGCAGTTTTTTTCCCCCCGACAGGGGTTTGAACACTGAAGCTTTCTTT. Its translation: CASSFFPPDRGLNTEAFF. This chain connects TRBV27 to TRBJ1-1, with 8 bases identical to TRBD1. Germline V lookup: CDR1 MNHEY, CDR2 SMNVEV (reference sequence). The ends lost 3 bases at V and 0 bases at J; junction bases unmatched: 12. This CDR3 region has 18 residues.